What follows describes a single T cell receptor (beta chain). This sample is part of a study of blood T cell repertoires in COVID-19. Assay: immunoSEQ multiplex PCR; the TCRdb copy retains only in-frame clones and omits some. Counted here are 130,000 to 150,000 clones, under 90% occurring once; the ten biggest clones make up about 6.4%. The clonotype originates from a human donor in a cohort sampled during active COVID-19. Specimen: peripheral blood.

The CDR3 is CASSPGTNQETQYF. For the CDR3, the DNA is TGTGCCAGCAGCCCCGGGACAAACCAAGAGACCCAGTACTTC. The genes are TRBV7-2 and TRBJ2-5; D might be TRBD1 (6 bases). The germline V gene has CDR1 SGHTA and CDR2 FQGNSA. The length of the CDR3 is 14 residues. Between the trimmed V and J ends, which lost 5 bases and 0 bases, there was a span of 10 bases.